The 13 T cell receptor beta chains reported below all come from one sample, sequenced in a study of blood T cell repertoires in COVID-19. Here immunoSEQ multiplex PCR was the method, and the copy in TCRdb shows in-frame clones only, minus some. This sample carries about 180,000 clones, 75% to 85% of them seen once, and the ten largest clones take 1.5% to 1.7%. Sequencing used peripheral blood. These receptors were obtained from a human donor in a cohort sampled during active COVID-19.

DNA for the CDR3: TGCGCCAGCAGCAAACAGGGAAACCACGAGCAGTACTTC. Amino acid sequence: CASSKQGNHEQYF. This chain joins TRBV5-1 and TRBJ2-7; D might be TRBD1 (6 bases). In germline, CDR1 is SGHRS, CDR2 YFSETQ. Between the trimmed V and J ends, which lost 4 bases and 5 bases, there was a span of 13 bases. CDR3 length: 13 amino acids.

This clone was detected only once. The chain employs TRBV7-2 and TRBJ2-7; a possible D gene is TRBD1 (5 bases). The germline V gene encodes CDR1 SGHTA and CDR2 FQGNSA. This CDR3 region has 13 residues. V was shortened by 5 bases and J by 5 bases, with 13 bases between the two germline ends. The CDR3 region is CASSPTRADEQYF. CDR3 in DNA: TGTGCCAGCAGCCCAACCAGGGCTGACGAGCAGTACTTC.

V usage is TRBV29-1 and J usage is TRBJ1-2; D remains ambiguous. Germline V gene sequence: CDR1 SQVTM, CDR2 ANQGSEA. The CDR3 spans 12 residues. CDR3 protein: CTTSMTADGYTF. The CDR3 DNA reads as TGCACCACGTCCATGACCGCGGATGGCTACACCTTC.

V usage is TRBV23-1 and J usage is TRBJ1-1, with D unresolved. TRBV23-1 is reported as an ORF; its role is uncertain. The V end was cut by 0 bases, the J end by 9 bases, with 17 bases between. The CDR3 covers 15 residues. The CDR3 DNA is TGCGCCAGCAGTCAATCGGAGGCAAATCCACTTCAAGCTTTCTTT. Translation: CASSQSEANPLQAFF.

The CDR3 DNA follows: TGTGCCAGCAGCTTAGGGTCTAGGAACAATGAGCAGTTCTTC. Its translation is CASSLGSRNNEQFF. The V and J genes are TRBV7-8 and TRBJ2-1; no definite D call. The CDR3 totals 14 residues. Per germline, CDR1 SGHVS and CDR2 FQNEAQ. With 1 base removed from V and 5 bases from J, the gap between germline ends came to 9 bases. Supplemented by reference TRBV7-8 and TRBJ2-1, the full variable domain reads GAGVSQSPRYKVAKRGQDVALRCDPISGHVSLFWYQQALGQGPEFLTYFQNEAQLDKSGLPSDRFFAERPEGSVSTLKIQRTQQEDSAVYLCASSLGSRNNEQFFGPGTRLTVL.

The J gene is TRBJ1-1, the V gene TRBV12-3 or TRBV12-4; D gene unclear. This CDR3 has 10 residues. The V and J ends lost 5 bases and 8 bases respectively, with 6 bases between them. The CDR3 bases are TGTGCCAGCAGTGCAGTGGAAGCTTTCTTT. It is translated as CASSAVEAFF.

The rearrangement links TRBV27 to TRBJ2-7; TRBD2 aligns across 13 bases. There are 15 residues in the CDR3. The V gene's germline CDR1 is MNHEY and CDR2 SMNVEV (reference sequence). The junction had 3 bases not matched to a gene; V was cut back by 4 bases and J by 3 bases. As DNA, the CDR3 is TGTGCCAGCAGTTCCTGGACTAGCGGGAGCTACGAGCAGTACTTC. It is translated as CASSSWTSGSYEQYF.

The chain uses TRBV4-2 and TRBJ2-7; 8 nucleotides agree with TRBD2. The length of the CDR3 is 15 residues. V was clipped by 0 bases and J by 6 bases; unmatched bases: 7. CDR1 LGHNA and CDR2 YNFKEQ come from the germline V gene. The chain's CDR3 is CASSQDILAVLEQYF. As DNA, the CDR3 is TGTGCCAGCAGCCAAGATATACTAGCGGTACTCGAGCAGTACTTC.

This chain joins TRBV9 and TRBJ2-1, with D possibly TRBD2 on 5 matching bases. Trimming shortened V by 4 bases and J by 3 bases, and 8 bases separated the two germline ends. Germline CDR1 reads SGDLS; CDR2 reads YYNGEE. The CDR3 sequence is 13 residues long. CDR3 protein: CASSSGVYNEQFF. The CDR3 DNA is TGTGCCAGCAGCTCCGGGGTCTACAATGAGCAGTTCTTC.

CDR3: CASSQAGGVPQYF. The CDR3 DNA reads TGCGCCAGCAGCCAAGCGGGCGGGGTGCCGCAGTATTTT. The rearrangement uses TRBV4-3 and TRBJ2-3; a possible D gene is TRBD2 (6 bases). The CDR3 length is 13 residues. V lost 1 base to trimming and J lost 10 bases, with 12 bases between them. Germline V gene sequence: CDR1 LGHNA, CDR2 YSLEER.

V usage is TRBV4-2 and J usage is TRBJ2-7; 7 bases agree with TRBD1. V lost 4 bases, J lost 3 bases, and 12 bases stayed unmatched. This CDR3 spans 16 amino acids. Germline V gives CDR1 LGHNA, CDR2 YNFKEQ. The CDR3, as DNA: TGTGCCAGCAGCCCAGGGGACAGTTTTGCCTTCTACGAGCAGTACTTC. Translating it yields CASSPGDSFAFYEQYF.

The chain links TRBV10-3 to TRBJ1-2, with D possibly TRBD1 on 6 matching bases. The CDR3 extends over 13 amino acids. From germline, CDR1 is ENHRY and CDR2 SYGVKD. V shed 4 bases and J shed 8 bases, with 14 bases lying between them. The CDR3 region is CAISVSGGGGYTF. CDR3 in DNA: TGTGCCATCAGTGTTAGCGGGGGCGGGGGCTACACCTTC.

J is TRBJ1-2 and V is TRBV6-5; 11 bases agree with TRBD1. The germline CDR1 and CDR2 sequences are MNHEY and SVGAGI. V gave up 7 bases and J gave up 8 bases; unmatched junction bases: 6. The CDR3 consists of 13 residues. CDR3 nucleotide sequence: TGTGCCAGCAAGTCGGACAGGGGGCGAGGCTACACCTTC. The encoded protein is CASKSDRGRGYTF.